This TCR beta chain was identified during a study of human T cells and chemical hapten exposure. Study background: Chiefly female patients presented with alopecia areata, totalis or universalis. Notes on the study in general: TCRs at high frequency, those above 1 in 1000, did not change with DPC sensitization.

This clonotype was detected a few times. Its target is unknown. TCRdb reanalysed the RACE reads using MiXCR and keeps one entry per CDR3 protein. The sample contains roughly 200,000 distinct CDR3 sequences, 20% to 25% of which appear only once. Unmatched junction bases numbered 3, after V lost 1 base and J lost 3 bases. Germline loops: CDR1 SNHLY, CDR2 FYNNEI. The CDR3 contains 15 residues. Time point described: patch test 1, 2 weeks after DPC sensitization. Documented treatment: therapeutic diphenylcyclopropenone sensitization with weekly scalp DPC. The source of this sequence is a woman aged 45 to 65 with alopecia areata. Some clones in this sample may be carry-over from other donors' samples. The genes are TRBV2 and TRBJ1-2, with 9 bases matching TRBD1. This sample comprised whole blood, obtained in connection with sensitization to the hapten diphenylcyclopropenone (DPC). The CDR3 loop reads CASSEGGTGYYGYTF. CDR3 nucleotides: TGTGCCAGCAGTGAAGGGGGGACAGGGTACTATGGCTACACCTTC.